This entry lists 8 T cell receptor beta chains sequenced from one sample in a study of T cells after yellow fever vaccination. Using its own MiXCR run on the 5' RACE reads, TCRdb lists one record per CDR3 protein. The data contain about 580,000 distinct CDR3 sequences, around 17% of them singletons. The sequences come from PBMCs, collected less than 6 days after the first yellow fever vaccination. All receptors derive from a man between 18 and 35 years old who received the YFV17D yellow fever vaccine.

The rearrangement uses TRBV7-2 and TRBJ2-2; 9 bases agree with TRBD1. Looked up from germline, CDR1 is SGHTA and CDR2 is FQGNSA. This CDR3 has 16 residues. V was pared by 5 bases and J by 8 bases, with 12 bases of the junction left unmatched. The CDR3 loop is CASSPRDRAPSGELFF. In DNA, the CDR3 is TGTGCCAGCAGCCCCCGGGACAGGGCTCCCTCTGGGGAGCTGTTTTTT. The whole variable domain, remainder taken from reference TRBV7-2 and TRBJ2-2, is GAGVSQSPSNKVTEKGKDVELRCDPISGHTALYWYRQSLGQGLEFLIYFQGNSAPDKSGLPSDRFSAERTGGSVSTLTIQRTQQEDSAVYLCASSPRDRAPSGELFFGEGSRLTVL.

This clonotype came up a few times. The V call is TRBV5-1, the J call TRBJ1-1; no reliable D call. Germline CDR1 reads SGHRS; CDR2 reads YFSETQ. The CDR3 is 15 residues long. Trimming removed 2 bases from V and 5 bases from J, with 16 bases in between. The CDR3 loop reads CASSFNGWSDTEAFF. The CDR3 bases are TGCGCCAGCAGCTTCAATGGGTGGAGTGATACTGAAGCTTTCTTT.

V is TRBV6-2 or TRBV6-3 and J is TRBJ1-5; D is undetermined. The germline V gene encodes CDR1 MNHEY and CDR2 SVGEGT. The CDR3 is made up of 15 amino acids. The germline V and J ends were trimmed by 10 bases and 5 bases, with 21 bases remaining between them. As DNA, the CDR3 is TGTGCCACCGTCGCGGTTTCGGGAAAGTATCAGCCCCAGCATTTT. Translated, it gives CATVAVSGKYQPQHF.

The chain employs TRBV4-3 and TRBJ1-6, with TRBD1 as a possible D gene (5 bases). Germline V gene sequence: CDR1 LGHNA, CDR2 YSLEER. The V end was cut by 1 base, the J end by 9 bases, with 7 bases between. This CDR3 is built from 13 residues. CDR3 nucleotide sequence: TGCGCCAGCAGCCAAGGGGGGATTTCACCCCTCCACTTT. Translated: CASSQGGISPLHF.

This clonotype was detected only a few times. The CDR3 here is CASSLVTGVSYNEQFF. The DNA for the CDR3 is TGCGCCAGCAGCTTGGTGACAGGGGTGTCCTACAATGAGCAGTTCTTC. The genes are TRBV5-1 and TRBJ2-1; the match to TRBD1 covers 8 bases. The germline gives CDR1 SGHRS, CDR2 YFSETQ. The CDR3 runs to 16 residues. Trimming cost V 0 bases and J 1 base; bases outside gene matches: 3.

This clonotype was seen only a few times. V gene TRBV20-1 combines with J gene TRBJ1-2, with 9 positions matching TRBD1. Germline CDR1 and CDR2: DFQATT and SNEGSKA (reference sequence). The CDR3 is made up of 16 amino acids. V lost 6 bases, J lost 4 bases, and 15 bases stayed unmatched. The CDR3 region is CSAQGGQGSFSYGYTF. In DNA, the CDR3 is TGCAGTGCCCAAGGGGGACAGGGAAGTTTTAGCTATGGCTACACCTTC.

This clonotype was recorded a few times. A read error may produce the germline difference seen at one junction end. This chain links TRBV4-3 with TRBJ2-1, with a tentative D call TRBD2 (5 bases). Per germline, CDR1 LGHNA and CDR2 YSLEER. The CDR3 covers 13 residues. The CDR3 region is CASSQDLRTEPTF. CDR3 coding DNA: TGCGCCAGCAGCCAAGATCTTCGGACTGAACCTACTTTC.

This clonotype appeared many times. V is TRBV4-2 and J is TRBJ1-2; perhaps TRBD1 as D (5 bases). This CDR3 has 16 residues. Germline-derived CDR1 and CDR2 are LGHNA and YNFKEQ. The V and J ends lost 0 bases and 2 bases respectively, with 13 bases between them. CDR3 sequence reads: CASSQEVQGPNYGYTF. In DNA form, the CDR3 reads TGTGCCAGCAGCCAAGAGGTTCAGGGCCCGAACTATGGCTACACCTTC.